What follows describes a single T cell receptor beta chain. CDR3 length: 15 residues. Germline lookup yields CDR1 SGHRS and CDR2 YFSETQ. V was shortened by 2 bases and J by 3 bases, with 14 bases between the two germline ends. Survey-level TCR beta sequencing used the immunoSEQ assay. TCRdb keeps only in-frame clones here, not all; method: immunoSEQ multiplex PCR. There are 40,000 to 55,000 clones in the sample; 85% to 95% occur only once, and 9.5% to 12% lies in the top ten. The sequence was obtained from a man aged 35-49 years with rheumatoid arthritis. The chain has TRBV5-1 and TRBJ1-1; perhaps TRBD1 as D (6 bases). The sample consisted of PBMCs. This CDR3 is CASSLNRVQDTEAFF. In DNA, the CDR3 is TGCGCCAGCAGCTTAAACAGGGTTCAGGACACTGAAGCTTTCTTT. Full variable domain (missing parts from reference TRBV5-1 and TRBJ1-1): KAGVTQTPRYLIKTRGQQVTLSCSPISGHRSVSWYQQTPGQGLQFLFEYFSETQRNKGNFPGRFSGRQFSNSRSEMNVSTLELGDSALYLCASSLNRVQDTEAFFGQGTRLTVV.